The TCR beta chain described here comes from a study of cytomegalovirus exposure and HLA in healthy donors (dated by TCRdb to the late 2010s). Some background on the complete study: An earlier analysis of fewer than 750 of the donors reported over 250 Gb of sequence data and 95 million to 120 million unique TCR beta sequences obtained from some 170 million T cells. A separate validation cohort of about 110 different subjects was used in addition to the 666-subject first cohort. All discovery cohort repertoires had been generated on a single sequencing platform. An earlier analysis of 450 to 750 of the donors used high-throughput TCR beta sequencing to judge whether each TCR beta V gene segment behaved as functional or pseudogenic. HLA typing included class I and class II loci at four-digit resolution. A later genetic analysis used genome-wide SNP genotypes for about 60% of the 666 donors, treating that subset as a discovery cohort. A later analysis re-analyzed previously published TCR beta repertoires from 550 to 700 donors and added high-resolution HLA genotyping to study TCR occurrence patterns. Donor age, sex, ethnicity and CMV serostatus were compiled together with the repertoire data. The study was designed to test whether signatures of past pathogen exposure could be identified by cataloging public T cell receptors. To predict cytomegalovirus infection status, the study brought together high-throughput TCR immunosequencing, statistical association of individual TCRs with disease status, and machine learning. A few DR-DQ haplotypes were treated as single units for association and clustering because of strong linkage in the cohort. Typing coverage differed by locus: A, B, C, DRB1 and DQB1 were typed in roughly 629-630 donors, DQA1 in about 510, DPA1 in nearly 610, and DPB1 in just under 480. On average, roughly 250,000 unique TCR beta nucleotide sequences were sequenced per donor among 398 genotyped donors of the cohort, with about 17% of those sequences being non-productive. Of the 398 genotyped donors, 75% to 85% were placed in the genetic ancestry cluster associated with self-reported Caucasian donors. An early release that covered about 640 HLA-typed donors contained 250 to 350 gigabases of sequencing data and tens of millions of unique TCR sequences. The study profiled the T cell repertoires of about 640 subjects by immunosequencing and related them to cytomegalovirus serostatus. The later analysis used no new phenotypic data to find candidate immune exposures, relying instead on TCR beta sequences and their occurrence across donors. Broad study findings and their caveats: Because HLA typing was unavailable for some donors at each locus, only the typed subset was used in association tests. Because counts were too low, some 17 rarely observed V segments, including chromosome 9 orphons, were excluded from the earlier analysis of about 500 of the donors. An earlier analysis of approximately 540 of the donors showed that most TCR beta V segments appeared in productive rearrangements either about 87% or about 30% of the time, which broadly matched IMGT annotations. A further reported finding was that TCR beta sequences accurately predicted the HLA-A and HLA-B alleles for most subjects in the first cohort. Strong co-occurrence of HLA alleles, especially DR and DQ, made assigning TCR associations to individual alleles difficult. In this cohort, only TCR beta chains were sequenced, and detectable features were limited by the absence of alpha or paired-chain data. A total of around 150 TCR beta chains were listed by the study as associated with cytomegalovirus. A later analysis found that most CMV-associated TCR beta chains appeared HLA-restricted, with HLA associations seemingly driven largely by CMV exposure. The authors suggested that the approach could potentially be generalized to other disease states and immunological phenotypes. Specific HLA alleles were associated with over 15,000 TCR beta sequences at a false discovery rate of 0.05 in a later analysis. For the cohort, immune exposure information was limited to CMV serostatus. A later analysis found that TCR association rates varied across HLA loci, with DRB1 alleles showing the most associated TCRs and HLA-C alleles the fewest. Sequencing depth was assumed to be roughly uniform across donors in the presence/absence analyses, though that assumption may not hold. In a later analysis, several top co-occurrence clusters were reported to appear linked to parvovirus B19, influenza, CMV and Epstein-Barr virus. Across donors, most TCR sequences were observed very rarely, whereas some public TCRs were present in many individuals. According to a later genetic analysis, donors in an Asian-associated ancestry cluster had fewer N-insertions in productive TCRs than the roughly 700-donor mean. A cluster of highly shared sequence variants was judged likely to represent a technical artifact of the sequencing pipeline. In vitro tests confirmed that a few of the cytomegalovirus-associated TCR beta chains recognize cytomegalovirus antigens. V-gene and J-gene trimming of TCR beta chains was associated with a missense DCLRE1C variant in a later genetic analysis, and the association was replicated in an independent cohort. The classifier was reported to diagnose cytomegalovirus status with high specificity and sensitivity in both the original and validation cohorts. Compared with equally common non-associated chains, HLA-associated TCR beta chains in a later analysis were more clonally expanded and had lower generation probabilities. Correlated functional status among segregating V segments might be attributable to linkage disequilibrium, but an unknown experimental factor could not be ruled out.

The protocol used for the library was the immunoSEQ multiplex PCR assay. For the multiplex PCR, a mixture combining 60 forward primers for TCR Vbeta segments and 13 reverse primers for TCR Jbeta segments was used. A multiplex PCR assay on genomic DNA amplified the CDR3 region of rearranged TCR beta genes. The amplified TCR beta libraries were sequenced on the Illumina HiSeq System as 87-base-pair reads. In the original analysis: A later analysis tallied tens of millions of unique TCR beta chains across the approximately 670 repertoires, and around 9.9 million of those chains were shared by two or more donors. A nearest-neighbor algorithm error-corrected the raw reads and collapsed the reads into unique sequences, merging closely related sequences to remove PCR and sequencing errors. CDR3 sequences were aligned to IMGT reference sequences to assign V, D and J gene segments. For a sequence to be retained, a match of at least six nucleotides was required to both a V gene segment and a J gene segment. A rearrangement counted as productive if the CDR3 had no stop codons and remained in frame with V and J, and every other rearrangement counted as non-productive. Following IMGT convention, CDR3 was defined as the stretch from the second conserved V-encoded cysteine up to the conserved J-encoded phenylalanine. The earlier analysis of about 620 of the donors excluded sequences that lacked an unambiguous match to a single V gene segment. An earlier analysis of a few hundred of the donors classified V segments as functional when productive rearrangements were above 56.7% and as segregating when the standard deviation between donors was above 5%. A statistical classification framework was developed to diagnose cytomegalovirus status using the catalog of TCR beta chain sequences. A later analysis assigned V and J genes by comparing TCR nucleotide sequences with IMGT/GENE-DB human TR gene sequences. Using the TCRdist pipeline, a later analysis assigned CDR3 sequences along with most-parsimonious VDJ recombination scenarios. In a later analysis, every TCR beta chain was defined by the combination of its CDR3 amino acid sequence and its V-gene family, and reads without a unique V-gene family were dropped. A later analysis removed 592 highly shared, low-generation-probability nucleotide sequences to deal with suspected cross-contamination and a sequencing artifact. In a later analysis, a clonal expansion index was calculated for each public chain from normalized within-repertoire ranks of inferred template counts. In a later analysis, generation probabilities were computed using a VDJ recombination model fitted to out-of-frame rearrangements, and the results were checked against IGoR. In a later analysis, hypergeometric tests were used to score TCR-TCR, TCR-HLA and TCR-CMV co-occurrence, with a repertoire-size bias correction applied to TCR pairs. A later analysis estimated false discovery rates by permuting HLA or CMV assignments 20 times. In a later analysis, co-occurring TCRs were grouped with DBSCAN, and TCRdist sequence similarity was added when clustering was performed within HLA-allele-positive subsets. Repertoires with fewer than 30,000 or more than 120,000 public chains were left out of co-occurrence clustering, as were five repertoires with anomalous nucleotide sharing. As stored in TCRdb, this immuneACCESS dataset retains in-frame rearrangements with V and J assigned. A fraction of the clones does not appear; measured against another copy, unresolved V genes explain less than half of the discrepancy, and the remainder lacks a known reason. V, J and clone size derive from that table, while D and trimming were established from the DNA sequence. The sample yields under 300,000 clones; around nine tenths were counted once. The ten largest clones add up to about 1.7% of the sample.

In total, around 600 healthy bone marrow donors made up the cohort. All cohort members were sampled while nominally healthy, although unrecorded immune exposures were likely present. The donor was CMV seronegative and was included in the group of a few hundred seronegative cohort members. Each donor provided a peripheral blood sample, and peripheral blood mononuclear cells were used for TCR beta sequencing. The Qiagen DNeasy Blood Extraction Kit was used to extract genomic DNA from the blood cell samples. As regards this clone: This receptor's antigen is unknown. Base qualities are not recorded, but no much larger clone differs from it by a single base.

Material: PBMCs. The clonotype originates from a girl aged 2 to 9 in good health and CMV-seronegative.

The CDR3 region reads CASRGGSGGGYGYTF. Read as DNA, the sequence is TGTGCCAGCAGGGGGGGGTCGGGGGGCGGCTATGGCTACACCTTC. The chain employs TRBV27 and TRBJ1-2; TRBD1 is a weak D gene call, 6 bases matching. The CDR3 holds 15 amino acids from the cysteine to the phenylalanine. The entry retains the CDR3 DNA only, 45 bases that are in frame from base 1. Taken from the germline V gene (reference sequence), the CDR1 and CDR2 loops are MNHEY and SMNVEV. V was cut back by 6 bases and J by 4 bases, leaving a gap of 18 bases between them.